The rows below give T cell receptor beta chains drawn from one sample of a study of T cells after yellow fever vaccination. TCRdb redid the calling of the 5' RACE reads with MiXCR, one entry per CDR3 protein. Of around 100,000 distinct CDR3 sequences listed, approximately 8.4% are singletons. The material sequenced was CD8+ T cells sorted from PBMCs, taken 45 days after the yellow fever booster vaccination. The receptors were gathered from a man aged 30 to 39 who received the YFV17D yellow fever vaccine. The conserved cysteine and the conserved F or W are not part of the CDR3 here.

V,J,CDR3
TRBV7-9,TRBJ2-1,ASSSPWPPEQF
TRBV3-1,TRBJ2-5,ASSQLAGDEETQY
TRBV29-1,TRBJ1-3,SYRNRGRGNTIY
TRBV4-3,TRBJ2-3,ASSQVGVITSTDTQY
TRBV7-8,TRBJ2-7,ASSLDPTGNPGSEQY
TRBV5-1,TRBJ2-2,ASSLAGTTRPPGELF
TRBV9,TRBJ2-3,ASSVGGLLGTDTQY
TRBV27,TRBJ1-6,ASSPQGSYNSPLH
TRBV6-2/TRBV6-3,TRBJ2-7,ASSTIATVSYEQY
TRBV12-3/TRBV12-4,TRBJ2-7,ASSLGQVYEQY
TRBV19,TRBJ2-1,ASSYGYLYEQF
TRBV4-3,TRBJ1-3,ASSQDQSLGNTIY
TRBV4-3,TRBJ2-5,ASSPGAGGTQETQY
TRBV12-3/TRBV12-4,TRBJ1-3,ASNIGGPGNTIY
TRBV20-1,TRBJ2-1,SARDRLARRNEQF
TRBV10-3,TRBJ1-5,AISGTGVGSNQPQH
TRBV27,TRBJ2-7,ASSAGTGGYEQY
TRBV12-3/TRBV12-4,TRBJ2-1,ASSSSHNEQF
TRBV5-1,TRBJ2-7,ASSWTGLEQY
TRBV7-6,TRBJ2-3,ASSLVGSADFTDTQY
TRBV5-6,TRBJ2-1,ASTPRLASYNEQF
TRBV12-3/TRBV12-4,TRBJ2-1,ASSSQGDLGFYNEQF
TRBV4-3,TRBJ1-2,ASSQDRGGPTNYGYT
TRBV19,TRBJ2-3,ASSMAGRSDTQY
TRBV7-2,TRBJ1-1,ASSPTPGMKAF
TRBV29-1,TRBJ2-2,SVAWVLTGELF
TRBV20-1,TRBJ2-1,SAKAGGPGDEQF
TRBV29-1,TRBJ2-7,SVDTVPGTGRSYTYEQY
TRBV7-6,TRBJ2-7,ASSLASGSSYEQY
TRBV14,TRBJ2-7,ASSQVTGEHEQY
TRBV11-2,TRBJ2-2,ASSSPTGELF
TRBV7-9,TRBJ1-1,ASTHSGQGAEAF
TRBV4-3,TRBJ2-7,ASSPWTGIYEQY
TRBV5-6,TRBJ1-1,ASSLRQEAF
TRBV3-1,TRBJ2-6,ASSHLQESANVLT